The 3 T cell receptor beta chains below come from one sample, sequenced in a study of identical twins (dated by TCRdb to the mid-2010s). Libraries were constructed by 5' RACE. Sequencing instrument: Illumina HiSeq 2000. TCRdb trimmed public reads at Q25 via fastp, called clones via MiXCR and kept in-frame beta chains. Entries are consolidated by CDR3 protein sequence, retaining the most common genes and DNA. This sample has roughly 720,000 distinct CDR3 sequences in its table, and 15% to 20% of those were observed once. The ten largest clonotypes hold 10% to 15% of the sample. These same records also appear under a second study, on T cells expressing NK-cell markers.

Material: PBMCs. Receptor source: a woman aged 18-29 years in good health.

The chain joins TRBV6-2 or TRBV6-3 to TRBJ2-5, with TRBD1 as a possible D gene (5 bases). The CDR3 is 12 residues long. Germline V lookup: CDR1 MNHEY, CDR2 SVGEGT. Trimming cost V 9 bases and J 3 bases, with 11 bases left between them. The CDR3 loop reads CARLRVKETQYF. DNA of the CDR3: TGTGCCAGGCTCAGGGTTAAAGAGACCCAGTACTTC.

This clonotype occurred a few times. V gene TRBV29-1 combines with J gene TRBJ1-1; the D gene is possibly TRBD1 (5 bases). Germline loops: CDR1 SQVTM, CDR2 ANQGSEA. The CDR3 consists of 10 residues. The V end was cut by 7 bases, the J end by 6 bases, with 9 bases between. The CDR3 protein is CSAPGAEAFF. As DNA, the CDR3 is TGCAGCGCTCCGGGGGCTGAAGCTTTCTTT. The whole variable domain, filled in from reference TRBV29-1 and TRBJ1-1, reads SAVISQKPSRDICQRGTSLTIQCQVDSQVTMMFWYRQQPGQSLTLIATANQGSEATYESGFVIDKFPISRPNLTFSTLTVSNMSPEDSSIYLCSAPGAEAFFGQGTRLTVV.

V is TRBV29-1 and J is TRBJ1-1; no clear D gene. Looked up from germline, CDR1 is SQVTM and CDR2 is ANQGSEA. Between the trimmed V and J ends, which lost 5 bases and 1 base, there was a span of 5 bases. The CDR3 loop spans 11 amino acids. The CDR3 DNA reads as TGCAGCGTTACGACGAACACTGAAGCTTTCTTT. Protein: CSVTTNTEAFF.